This entry lists 22 T cell receptor beta chains sequenced from one sample in a study of cytomegalovirus exposure and HLA in healthy donors. Generated by immunoSEQ multiplex PCR, the TCRdb table keeps only in-frame clones and is missing some. The sample contains 250,000 to 400,000 clones, roughly 86% of which appear only once. What was sequenced was PBMCs. The source is a man aged 30-40 years in good health and CMV-seronegative.

The chain carries TRBV9 and TRBJ2-3; tentative D call: TRBD1 (6 bases). V was trimmed by 4 bases and J by 1 base, leaving 10 bases between them. This CDR3 comprises 14 residues. In germline, CDR1 is SGDLS, CDR2 YYNGEE. CDR3 nucleotides: TGTGCCAGCAGCCTACAGGGTGGCACAGATACGCAGTATTTT. As protein: CASSLQGGTDTQYF.

The chain combines TRBV6-6 with TRBJ1-5; TRBD1 matches 8 bases. This CDR3 has 13 residues. The germline V gene has CDR1 MNHNY and CDR2 SVGAGI (reference sequence). The ends lost 4 bases at V and 5 bases at J; junction bases unmatched: 1. In DNA form, the CDR3 reads TGTGCCAGCAGTTCGACAGGGGATCAGCCCCAGCATTTT. Encoded protein: CASSSTGDQPQHF.

In this sample, this clone turned up once. The V call is TRBV19, the J call TRBJ1-6, with D maybe TRBD1 (6 bases). The V and J ends lost 6 bases and 10 bases respectively, with 16 bases between them. This CDR3 contains 14 residues. Germline values: CDR1 LNHDA, CDR2 SQIVND (reference sequence). The CDR3 region has the DNA TGTGCCAGTAGCAACCGGGACAACGGGTCACCCCTCCACTTT. It codes for CASSNRDNGSPLHF.

The chain has TRBV4-3 and TRBJ2-7; D may be TRBD2 (6 bases). In germline, CDR1 is LGHNA, CDR2 YSLEER. CDR3 size: 14 residues. The V and J ends lost 4 bases and 9 bases respectively, with 19 bases between them. The CDR3 loop is CASSPSGTSHVQYF. The CDR3 DNA follows: TGCGCCAGCAGCCCCTCTGGTACTAGCCATGTGCAGTACTTC.

This clone was counted a single time. The V and J genes are TRBV6-1 and TRBJ2-7, with 7 bases that match TRBD2. Trimming at V came to 3 bases and at J to 1 base, leaving 3 bases not matched to a gene. Germline V gives CDR1 MNHNS, CDR2 SASEGT. This CDR3 contains 14 residues. In DNA, the CDR3 is TGTGCCAGCAGTGATCGGGGGGTTTCCTACGAGCAGTACTTC. Its translation: CASSDRGVSYEQYF.

The chain combines TRBV6-1 with TRBJ2-7, with 7 bases fitting TRBD1. The length of the CDR3 is 14 residues. Germline V gene sequence: CDR1 MNHNS, CDR2 SASEGT. V trimming: 8 bases; J trimming: 5 bases; junction bases outside the gene matches: 12. The CDR3 bases are TGTGCCAGCCCTCAGGGGGAAGAAGTGGACGAGCAGTACTTC. Encoded protein: CASPQGEEVDEQYF.

This clone was counted once. This sequence joins TRBV5-1 and TRBJ1-1; tentatively, D is TRBD1 (5 bases). Germline V gene data show CDR1 as SGHRS and CDR2 as YFSETQ. Deletions cut 1 base from V and 1 base from J, with 14 bases between. The CDR3 length is 16 residues. CDR3 DNA sequence: TGCGCCAGCAGCTTGATCGTCTTGGGGCCGAACACTGAAGCTTTCTTT. Translating gives CASSLIVLGPNTEAFF. Filled out from reference TRBV5-1 and TRBJ1-1, the complete variable domain reads KAGVTQTPRYLIKTRGQQVTLSCSPISGHRSVSWYQQTPGQGLQFLFEYFSETQRNKGNFPGRFSGRQFSNSRSEMNVSTLELGDSALYLCASSLIVLGPNTEAFFGQGTRLTVV.

The rearrangement links TRBV5-1 to TRBJ1-2; the match to TRBD1 covers 12 bases. This CDR3 is built from 16 residues. The V gene's germline CDR1 is SGHRS and CDR2 YFSETQ. After removal of 4 bases from V and 5 bases from J, the junction contained 9 bases not matched to a gene. CDR3 protein: CASSRGQGAMGYGYTF. CDR3 coding DNA: TGCGCCAGCAGCCGGGGACAGGGGGCGATGGGGTATGGCTACACCTTC. Combining the CDR3 with reference TRBV5-1 and TRBJ1-2 gives the whole variable domain KAGVTQTPRYLIKTRGQQVTLSCSPISGHRSVSWYQQTPGQGLQFLFEYFSETQRNKGNFPGRFSGRQFSNSRSEMNVSTLELGDSALYLCASSRGQGAMGYGYTFGSGTRLTVV.

The V gene is TRBV6-5, the J gene TRBJ1-1; TRBD1 is a possible D gene (5 bases). With 6 bases removed from V and 8 bases from J, the gap between germline ends came to 16 bases. The length of the CDR3 is 13 residues. CDR1 is MNHEY, CDR2 SVGAGI, per germline. This CDR3 is CASSLGVASEAFF. CDR3 sequence (DNA): TGTGCCAGCAGCCTAGGGGTAGCCTCGGAAGCTTTCTTT.

The chain recombines TRBV5-6 with TRBJ1-2, with D maybe TRBD1 (5 bases). CDR1 is SGHDT, CDR2 YYEEEE, per germline. The CDR3 runs to 14 residues. The germline V and J ends were trimmed by 2 bases and 5 bases, with 13 bases remaining between them. The CDR3: CASSLDSNLYGYTF. CDR3 coding DNA: TGTGCCAGCAGCTTAGACAGCAACCTATATGGCTACACCTTC.

As regards this clone: At one of its ends the junction is not consistent with the germline gene, which may arise from a read error. This sequence joins TRBV27 and TRBJ2-7; TRBD2 agrees at 9 bases. Germline CDR1 reads MNHEY; CDR2 reads SMNVEV (reference sequence). The length of the CDR3 is 13 residues. The CDR3 protein is CASSLSRGLAQDF. The CDR3 DNA reads as TGTGCCAGCAGTTTATCGAGGGGACTAGCCCAAGACTTC.

This chain joins TRBV7-9 and TRBJ2-3; 9 bases align to TRBD1. The CDR3 has 16 residues. Germline CDR1 is SEHNR and CDR2 is FQNEAQ (reference sequence). The V and J ends lost 5 bases and 0 bases, in that order; junction bases with no gene match: 6. The CDR3: CASSPRTGVSTDTQYF. In nucleotides, the CDR3 is TGTGCCAGCAGCCCCCGGACAGGGGTTAGCACAGATACGCAGTATTTT.

This clone was recorded only once. V gene TRBV7-2 combines with J gene TRBJ2-1; tentatively, D is TRBD1 (5 bases). The length of the CDR3 is 15 residues. Germline CDR1 is SGHTA and CDR2 is FQGNSA. Trimming cost V 0 bases and J 5 bases, with 11 bases left between them. The CDR3 DNA reads as TGTGCCAGCAGCTTAGCGTCAAGGGGAAACAATGAGCAGTTCTTC. Translating it yields CASSLASRGNNEQFF.

The chain recombines TRBV11-1 with TRBJ2-5; TRBD2 agrees at 7 bases. Germline V gene lookup returns CDR1 SGHAT and CDR2 FQDESV (reference sequence). Trimming at V came to 1 base and at J to 5 bases, leaving 13 bases not matched to a gene. CDR3 length: 17 residues. CDR3: CASSLVGTSGEGETQYF. CDR3 in DNA: TGTGCCAGCAGCTTAGTCGGAACGAGCGGGGAAGGGGAGACCCAGTACTTC.

This clone was recorded a few times. This CDR3 reads CASSPRGSGGYTF. In nucleotides, the CDR3 is TGTGCCAGCAGCCCCCGGGGGTCAGGGGGCTACACCTTC. The chain joins TRBV7-9 to TRBJ1-2; D may be TRBD1 (5 bases). The germline V and J ends were trimmed by 5 bases and 8 bases, with 15 bases remaining between them. CDR3 length equals 13 residues. Germline values: CDR1 SEHNR, CDR2 FQNEAQ (reference sequence).

The CDR3 is CASSTTVNTEAFF. In DNA form, the CDR3 reads TGCGCCAGCAGCACGACAGTGAACACTGAAGCTTTCTTT. V is TRBV4-3 and J is TRBJ1-1; perhaps TRBD1 as D (5 bases). The CDR3 has 13 amino acids. With 5 bases removed from V and 0 bases from J, the gap between germline ends came to 7 bases. CDR1 is LGHNA and CDR2 is YSLEER in the germline V gene.

The chain couples TRBV4-1 to TRBJ2-7; 9 nucleotides agree with TRBD1. With V trimmed by 1 base and J by 5 bases, 12 bases remained unmatched. Germline values: CDR1 MGHRA, CDR2 YSYEKL. The CDR3 contains 17 residues. This chain's CDR3 is CASSQASTGTGPHEQYF. CDR3 DNA sequence: TGCGCCAGCAGCCAAGCAAGCACCGGGACAGGGCCCCACGAGCAGTACTTC.

This clone was recorded once. This chain joins TRBV5-6 and TRBJ2-3, with 11 nucleotides matching TRBD2. CDR1 is SGHDT, CDR2 YYEEEE, per germline. The CDR3 is 19 amino acids. With V trimmed by 4 bases and J by 3 bases, 16 bases remained unmatched. This CDR3 reads CASSPVGLAEARPTDTQYF. Written as DNA, the CDR3 is TGTGCCAGCAGCCCCGTGGGACTAGCGGAGGCGCGGCCGACAGATACGCAGTATTTT.

V usage is TRBV7-2 and J usage is TRBJ2-7; D uncertain. Germline values: CDR1 SGHTA, CDR2 FQGNSA. The V gene lost 3 bases and the J gene lost 6 bases, with 3 bases spanning the gap. The CDR3 runs 10 residues. The CDR3 sequence: CASSFREQYF. The CDR3 DNA sequence: TGTGCCAGCAGCTTTCGCGAGCAGTACTTC.

The chain uses TRBV7-2 and TRBJ1-1; 9 bases match TRBD1. V lost 5 bases and J lost 1; bases outside the gene matches: 5. Germline V CDR1 and CDR2: SGHTA, FQGNSA. CDR3 length equals 15 residues. CDR3 sequence: CASSPTGGGNTEAFF. CDR3 DNA sequence: TGTGCCAGCAGCCCCACAGGGGGCGGGAACACTGAAGCTTTCTTT. The variable domain in full, with the rest retrieved from reference TRBV7-2 and TRBJ1-1, is GAGVSQSPSNKVTEKGKDVELRCDPISGHTALYWYRQSLGQGLEFLIYFQGNSAPDKSGLPSDRFSAERTGGSVSTLTIQRTQQEDSAVYLCASSPTGGGNTEAFFGQGTRLTVV.

This clone was detected a few times. The V call is TRBV7-8, the J call TRBJ2-7; no reliable D call. The germline CDR1 and CDR2 sequences are SGHVS and FQNEAQ. V dropped 5 bases and J dropped 0 bases, with 8 bases sitting between them. This CDR3 contains 13 residues. CDR3 nucleotides: TGTGCCAGCAGCGGCGCTAGCTCCTACGAGCAGTACTTC. It translates to CASSGASSYEQYF.

V and J are TRBV4-3 and TRBJ2-5; possible D gene TRBD2, 5 bases. There are 14 residues in the CDR3. Trimming removed 0 bases from V and 5 bases from J, with 10 bases in between. Germline CDR1 LGHNA, CDR2 YSLEER. CDR3 region: CASSQDGVGETQYF. CDR3 sequence (DNA): TGCGCCAGCAGCCAAGACGGGGTCGGGGAGACCCAGTACTTC.